One T cell receptor (beta chain) is described in this entry. The sample originates from a study of T cell clones after liver transplantation. The method was immunoSEQ multiplex PCR; TCRdb's version includes in-frame clones alone and lacks a portion of them. The sample has nearly 55,000 clones; less than 85% are singletons. This CDR3 has 15 amino acids. Trimming removed 2 bases from V and 4 bases from J, with 14 bases in between. Germline V gives CDR1 MNHEY, CDR2 SVGAGI. The material sequenced was CD4+ T cells from blood, taken before liver transplant. This TCR was recovered from a human donor who received a liver transplant. The chain recombines TRBV6-5 with TRBJ1-1; a weak D match, TRBD1 (6 bases). CDR3 sequence (DNA): TGTGCCAGCAGTTACGCCCAGGGGACGGTCACTGAAGCTTTCTTT. It translates to CASSYAQGTVTEAFF.